The 21 T cell receptor beta chains below were found in one sample sequenced in a study of shared clonotypes between healthy human individuals. Clones were sequenced by immunoSEQ multiplex PCR, and TCRdb holds only the in-frame ones, with some missing. Of some 680,000 clones in the sample, 73% are singletons; the top ten hold under 2%. Sequenced sample: memory CD4+ T cells sorted from blood. As for subset: CD45RA-negative fraction. The origin of the receptors is a woman aged 25 to 45 in good health.

The chain carries TRBV18 and TRBJ2-1, with a weak D call TRBD2 (5 bases). CDR1 and CDR2 (germline): KGHSH, LQKENI. The CDR3 length is 15 residues. V lost 2 bases to trimming and J lost 5 bases, with 13 bases between them. CDR3 amino acids: CASSPKAATHNEQFF. The CDR3 DNA sequence: TGTGCCAGCTCACCAAAAGCGGCGACCCACAATGAGCAGTTCTTC.

The chain combines TRBV5-1 with TRBJ1-4; no firm D call. The CDR3 consists of 14 residues. Between the trimmed V and J ends, which lost 1 base and 5 bases, there was a span of 9 bases. Germline V lookup: CDR1 SGHRS, CDR2 YFSETQ. The CDR3 DNA follows: TGCGCCAGCAGCTTGCAGACCGGGAATGAAAAACTGTTTTTT. Protein product: CASSLQTGNEKLFF.

CDR3 sequence reads: CASSLAWGGASEQYF. In DNA, the CDR3 is TGCGCCAGCAGCTTGGCCTGGGGAGGGGCCAGCGAGCAGTACTTC. The chain links TRBV5-1 to TRBJ2-7; 7 positions agree with TRBD2. Trimming took 0 bases from V and 6 from J; bases not matched to a gene: 9. Germline V gene sequence: CDR1 SGHRS, CDR2 YFSETQ. This CDR3 has 15 amino acids.

The rearrangement links TRBV27 to TRBJ2-2, with D possibly TRBD2 on 6 matching bases. The length of the CDR3 is 14 residues. The ends were cut back, 6 bases at V and 6 bases at J, with 14 bases in the middle. The germline gives CDR1 MNHEY, CDR2 SMNVEV (reference sequence). The CDR3 reads CASRPGTSPGELFF. CDR3 bases: TGTGCCAGCAGACCCGGGACTTCCCCCGGGGAGCTGTTTTTT.

This clone has just a few counts. The chain recombines TRBV7-8 with TRBJ2-1; D call uncertain. CDR3 length: 11 amino acids. V dropped 1 base and J dropped 10 bases, with 5 bases sitting between them. CDR1 is SGHVS, CDR2 FQNEAQ, per germline. The CDR3, as DNA: TGTGCCAGCAGCTTAGAACTCGAGCAGTTCTTC. This translates into CASSLELEQFF.

J is TRBJ1-5 and V is TRBV28, with a weak D call TRBD1 (6 bases). The CDR3 contains 14 residues. CDR1 MDHEN and CDR2 SYDVKM come from the germline V gene. The ends were cut back, 6 bases at V and 6 bases at J, with 15 bases in the middle. CDR3: CASSSVGGLQPQHF. CDR3 DNA sequence: TGTGCCAGCAGCTCCGTGGGGGGCCTTCAGCCCCAGCATTTT.

This chain connects TRBV29-1 to TRBJ2-2, with 8 positions matching TRBD1. The CDR3 totals 14 residues. Trimming cost V 7 bases and J 4 bases; bases outside gene matches: 8. Per the germline V gene, CDR1 is SQVTM and CDR2 is ANQGSEA. In nucleotides, the CDR3 is TGCAGCGCCCTTGGACAGGGTGGCACCGGGGAGCTGTTTTTT. It yields the protein CSALGQGGTGELFF.

The V call is TRBV5-1, the J call TRBJ1-4; D uncertain. V lost 0 bases to trimming and J lost 4 bases, with 4 bases between them. The CDR3 has 13 amino acids. Germline CDR1 is SGHRS and CDR2 is YFSETQ. CDR3 residues: CASSLVNNEKLFF. The CDR3 DNA reads TGCGCCAGCAGCTTGGTAAATAATGAAAAACTGTTTTTT.

V gene TRBV28 combines with J gene TRBJ2-4, with unresolved D. Germline CDR1 MDHEN, CDR2 SYDVKM. Trimming took 1 base from V and 0 from J, leaving 10 bases between them. This CDR3 has 16 amino acids. The CDR3 DNA reads TGTGCCAGCAGTTTATCGACGGACCTAGCCAAAAACATTCAGTACTTC. Translation gives CASSLSTDLAKNIQYF.

The V gene is TRBV7-9, the J gene TRBJ2-2; 8 bases agree with TRBD1. This CDR3 comprises 16 residues. With 2 bases clipped from V and 1 base from J, the junction kept 3 bases outside the gene matches. CDR1 is SEHNR, CDR2 FQNEAQ, per germline (reference sequence). The CDR3 sequence: CASSLYGTGNTGELFF. CDR3 DNA: TGTGCCAGCAGCTTATACGGGACAGGGAACACCGGGGAGCTGTTTTTT.

The chain links TRBV5-1 to TRBJ2-7; 12 nucleotides align to TRBD2. Trimming removed 1 base from V and 5 bases from J; junction bases left unmatched: 1. The CDR3 is 14 amino acids. Germline loops: CDR1 SGHRS, CDR2 YFSETQ. CDR3 protein: CASSLLAGGNEQYF. The CDR3, as DNA: TGCGCCAGCAGCTTGCTAGCGGGAGGGAACGAGCAGTACTTC.

The gene calls are TRBV7-9 and TRBJ2-2; possible D gene TRBD2, 6 bases. Between the trimmed V and J ends, which lost 3 bases and 6 bases, there was a span of 20 bases. This CDR3 contains 17 residues. CDR1 and CDR2 from the germline V gene are SEHNR and FQNEAQ (reference sequence). CDR3 amino acids: CASSLLTGAKSPGELFF. The CDR3 bases are TGTGCCAGCAGCTTGCTAACGGGAGCTAAAAGCCCCGGGGAGCTGTTTTTT. Together with reference TRBV7-9 and TRBJ2-2, the CDR3 gives the full variable domain: DTGVSQNPRHKITKRGQNVTFRCDPISEHNRLYWYRQTLGQGPEFLTYFQNEAQLEKSRLLSDRFSAERPKGSFSTLEIQRTEQGDSAMYLCASSLLTGAKSPGELFFGEGSRLTVL.

This rearrangement joins TRBV25-1 to TRBJ2-5; a possible D gene is TRBD2 (6 bases). Trimming pared 1 base from V and 3 bases from J, leaving 12 bases between. This CDR3 has 15 amino acids. Germline CDR1 is MGHDK and CDR2 is SYGVNS. CDR3 sequence reads: CASSESGVGKETQYF. The CDR3 coding sequence is TGTGCCAGCAGTGAATCGGGGGTGGGAAAAGAGACCCAGTACTTC. Variable domain in full (rest from reference TRBV25-1 and TRBJ2-5): EADIYQTPRYLVIGTGKKITLECSQTMGHDKMYWYQQDPGMELHLIHYSYGVNSTEKGDLSSESTVSRIRTEHFPLTLESARPSHTSQYLCASSESGVGKETQYFGPGTRLLVL.

This chain joins TRBV6-1 and TRBJ1-3; D not resolved. Germline CDR1 reads MNHNS; CDR2 reads SASEGT. The CDR3 has 13 amino acids. Trimming cost V 7 bases and J 0 bases, with 7 bases left between them. Written as DNA, the CDR3 is TGTGCCAGCAAGTTTCACTCTGGAAACACCATATATTTT. Translated, it gives CASKFHSGNTIYF.

The chain recombines TRBV19 with TRBJ2-5; the D is unclear. Germline lookup yields CDR1 LNHDA and CDR2 SQIVND (reference sequence). The CDR3 sequence is 14 residues long. Trimming removed 5 bases from V and 1 base from J, with 11 bases in between. CDR3 residues: CASSPSAVQETQYF. DNA for the CDR3: TGTGCCAGTAGTCCCTCGGCGGTCCAAGAGACCCAGTACTTC.

V gene TRBV7-9 combines with J gene TRBJ2-2, with D perhaps matching TRBD2 (6 bases). Trimming removed 5 bases from V and 16 bases from J, with 17 bases in between. Germline assignment: CDR1 SEHNR and CDR2 FQNEAQ (reference sequence). This CDR3 comprises 12 residues. CDR3 amino acids: CASSPGRERRFF. In DNA form, the CDR3 reads TGTGCCAGCAGCCCTGGACGGGAGAGACGGTTTTTT.

V gene TRBV11-1 combines with J gene TRBJ2-1; the D is unclear. This CDR3 comprises 12 residues. Germline lookup yields CDR1 SGHAT and CDR2 FQDESV (reference sequence). V lost 4 bases to trimming and J lost 10 bases, with 11 bases between them. CDR3 in DNA: TGTGCCAGCAGCTCAAGGCGAGAAGAGCAGTTCTTC. The encoded protein is CASSSRREEQFF.

J is TRBJ2-2 and V is TRBV9, with 7 bases aligning to TRBD1. The CDR3 extends over 15 amino acids. The junction had 6 bases not matched to a gene; V was cut back by 3 bases and J by 4 bases. Germline values: CDR1 SGDLS, CDR2 YYNGEE. The CDR3 protein is CASSGDRAFTGELFF. The DNA for the CDR3 is TGTGCCAGCAGCGGTGACAGGGCCTTCACCGGGGAGCTGTTTTTT.

This clone has only one observation. The gene calls are TRBV6-6 and TRBJ1-3, with a tentative D call TRBD1 (5 bases). The V end was cut by 5 bases, the J end by 4 bases, with 15 bases between. The CDR3 totals 15 residues. The germline V gene encodes CDR1 MNHNY and CDR2 SVGAGI (reference sequence). As DNA, the CDR3 is TGTGCCAGCAGTCAACCAGGGAGGTCAGGAAACACCATATATTTT. Its protein is CASSQPGRSGNTIYF.

CDR3 protein: CASSQETGTPYNEQFF. CDR3 DNA: TGTGCCAGTAGTCAGGAGACCGGGACACCGTACAATGAGCAGTTCTTC. The V call is TRBV19, the J call TRBJ2-1, with D possibly matching TRBD1 (6 bases). Trimming took off 5 bases at V and 4 bases at J, with 18 bases between the two ends. Germline V gene data show CDR1 as LNHDA and CDR2 as SQIVND (reference sequence). The CDR3 runs 16 residues.

The V gene is TRBV5-4, the J gene TRBJ2-1; 12 bases map to TRBD2. With V trimmed by 4 bases and J by 12 bases, 11 bases remained unmatched. The CDR3 totals 15 residues. CDR1 and CDR2 from the germline V gene are SGHNT and YYREEE (reference sequence). The CDR3 loop is CASSARLAGEDRQFF. CDR3 in DNA: TGTGCCAGCAGCGCTAGACTAGCGGGAGAGGATAGGCAGTTCTTC. Full variable domain (remainder filled in from reference TRBV5-4 and TRBJ2-1): ETGVTQSPTHLIKTRGQQVTLRCSSQSGHNTVSWYQQALGQGPQFIFQYYREEENGRGNFPPRFSGLQFPNYSSELNVNALELDDSALYLCASSARLAGEDRQFFGPGTRLTVL.